This is a list of T cell receptor beta chains from one sample in a study of T-cell reconstitution after alpha-beta-depleted transplantation in children. TCRdb itself ran the PCR reads through MiXCR, one entry per CDR3 protein. The sample lists 450,000 to 550,000 distinct CDR3 sequences; about 10% were seen once. This specimen consisted of PBMCs, mostly from graft donor cells, obtained 180 days after TCRalphabeta/CD19-depleted stem cell transplant. These receptors came from a female patient aged 2-9 years who had a stem cell transplant for aplastic anemia, so the T cells may come from the graft donor. CDR3s include the opening cysteine and the closing phenylalanine or tryptophan. The order of the fields is D gene, J gene, V gene, clone size, CDR3 DNA, CDR3 protein. A D gene is named only where the DNA matches it firmly. Not every row has a clone size; where given, it reads once, few, many or a size class.

TRBD1 | TRBJ1-2 | TRBV7-2 | . | TGTGCCAGCAGCTCCCCCGGGACAGAGAGTTATGGCTACACCTTC | CASSSPGTESYGYTF
TRBD1 | TRBJ1-4 | TRBV6-1 | . | TGTGCCAGCAGGGCAGTCCCAGGGGGAGGTTGGGAAAAACTGTTTTTT | CASRAVPGGGWEKLFF
. | TRBJ1-2 | TRBV27 | few | TGTGCCAGCAGTTTATCGGCAAGTAGTCACTATGGCTACACCTTC | CASSLSASSHYGYTF
. | TRBJ1-2 | TRBV29-1 | few | TGCAGCGCCTTGATAGGTGTCGGGCAGCGGATTAACTATGGCTACACCTTC | CSALIGVGQRINYGYTF
TRBD2 | TRBJ2-3 | TRBV5-1 | . | TGCGCCAGCTATTCAGCGGGAGCCCAGGATACGCAGTATTTT | CASYSAGAQDTQYF
TRBD2 | TRBJ2-5 | TRBV20-1 | . | TGCAGTACTAAGCGGGGTTATTCAGAGACCCAGTACTTC | CSTKRGYSETQYF
. | TRBJ2-3 | TRBV20-1 | . | TGCAGTGCTAGAGAGACTAGGGGAGATACGCAGTATTTT | CSARETRGDTQYF
. | TRBJ2-1 | TRBV18 | . | TGTGCCAGCTCACCGCGGGGTTATGAGCAGTTCTTC | CASSPRGYEQFF
. | TRBJ1-5 | TRBV6-2/TRBV6-3 | . | TGTGCCAGCAGTTACCTCTCGGGCAGGACCGGCCCTAGCAATCAGCCCCAGCATTTT | CASSYLSGRTGPSNQPQHF
. | TRBJ1-5 | TRBV6-2/TRBV6-3 | few | TGTGCCAGCAGCCGGAACTCAAAGGACATTAACGTTGATCAGCCCCAGCATTTT | CASSRNSKDINVDQPQHF
. | TRBJ1-1 | TRBV19 | . | TGTGCCAGTTCTAAACCGAGCGTTATCCCGGGACACATGAACACTGAAGCTTTCTTT | CASSKPSVIPGHMNTEAFF
. | TRBJ1-4 | TRBV6-4 | few | TGTGCCAGCAGTCGCGAGGAAGGTGAAAAACTGTTTTTT | CASSREEGEKLFF
TRBD1 | TRBJ1-2 | TRBV20-1 | many | TGCAGTGCCCAGACAGGGCTTGACTATGGCTACACCTTC | CSAQTGLDYGYTF
. | TRBJ2-5 | TRBV25-1 | once | TGTGCCAGCGGTATGGGGGGACAAGAGACCCAGTACTTC | CASGMGGQETQYF
. | TRBJ2-6 | TRBV11-2 | few | TGTGCCAGCAGCTTATTGGAGACAGGCCCTCCTGGGGCCAACGTCCTGACTTTC | CASSLLETGPPGANVLTF
. | TRBJ1-5 | TRBV15 | . | TGTGCCACCAGCAGAGAGGCCAGGTCAAATCAGCCCCAGCATTTT | CATSREARSNQPQHF
. | TRBJ1-2 | TRBV27 | many | TGTGCCAGCAGTCATCGGGGAGACTATGGCTACACCTTC | CASSHRGDYGYTF
. | TRBJ1-5 | TRBV10-3 | few | TGTGCCATCAGTGATTCCATTTATAGCAATCAGCCCCAGCATTTT | CAISDSIYSNQPQHF
TRBD1 | TRBJ2-3 | TRBV29-1 | many | TGCAGCACCGAAGTGGGACAGGGGAACACAGATACGCAGTATTTT | CSTEVGQGNTDTQYF
. | TRBJ2-2 | TRBV7-7 | few | TGTGCCAGCAGCTTAGACCCCTACACCGGGGAGCTGTTTTTT | CASSLDPYTGELFF
. | TRBJ2-1 | TRBV6-2/TRBV6-3 | . | TGTGCCAGCAGTTACCTACCCCCGGACAGATACAATGAGCAGTTCTTC | CASSYLPPDRYNEQFF
TRBD2 | TRBJ2-1 | TRBV7-3 | . | TGTGCCAGCAGCTTAGGGACTAGCGGGCTTTACAATGAGCAGTTCTTC | CASSLGTSGLYNEQFF
. | TRBJ1-5 | TRBV7-2 | many | TGTGCCAGCAGCTTAGTCTCGAGCAATCAGCCCCAGCATTTT | CASSLVSSNQPQHF
TRBD1 | TRBJ1-2 | TRBV28 | . | TGTGCCACCGATAACAGGGGCTATGGCTACACCTTC | CATDNRGYGYTF
. | TRBJ2-5 | TRBV28 | many | TGTGCCACCATGGGGGGACAGTGGGTTTCAGAGACCCAGTACTTC | CATMGGQWVSETQYF
. | TRBJ2-2 | TRBV5-6 | few | TGTGCCAGCAGCTTGGGACAGCTATACACCGGGGAGCTGTTTTTT | CASSLGQLYTGELFF
TRBD2 | TRBJ2-1 | TRBV7-8 | . | TGTGCCAGCAGCTTAGGACTAGCGGGGAGCTTC | CASSLGLAGSF
TRBD1 | TRBJ2-1 | TRBV6-2/TRBV6-3 | few | TGTGCCAGCGGTTGGACAGGGGACAATGAGCAGTTCTTC | CASGWTGDNEQFF
TRBD1 | TRBJ1-5 | TRBV6-1 | few | TGTGCCACCACCTTGACAGGGGGTAATCAGCCCCAGCATTTT | CATTLTGGNQPQHF
. | TRBJ1-2 | TRBV28 | . | TGTGCCAGCAGTCCCTCGAGGATACCCGCTAACTATGGCTACACCTTC | CASSPSRIPANYGYTF
. | TRBJ2-1 | TRBV4-1 | . | TGCGCCAGCAGCCAAGTCCGGACAAATAGGGGGAATGAGCAGTTCTTC | CASSQVRTNRGNEQFF
. | TRBJ1-5 | TRBV12-3/TRBV12-4 | many | TGTGCCAGCAGTCTCTCCCTTATTCAGCCCCAGCATTTT | CASSLSLIQPQHF
. | TRBJ1-5 | TRBV19 | . | TGTGCCAGTAGTATAGATCGGCCGGTTAGCAATCAGCCCCAGCATTTT | CASSIDRPVSNQPQHF
. | TRBJ1-1 | TRBV27 | . | TGTGCCAGCAGTGTAGCATGGCGCACTGAAGCTTTCTTT | CASSVAWRTEAFF
TRBD1 | TRBJ2-7 | TRBV12-3/TRBV12-4 | few | TGTGCCAGCAGTTTTGGCGGACAGGCCAGGGGGTACGAGCAGTACTTC | CASSFGGQARGYEQYF
TRBD1 | TRBJ1-5 | TRBV20-1 | . | TGCAGTGCGGGTAGGGGGCCAGGGCAGCCCCAGCATTTT | CSAGRGPGQPQHF
TRBD2 | TRBJ2-1 | TRBV9 | few | TGTGCCAGCAGCCCGGGACTACTATACAATGAGCAGTTCTTC | CASSPGLLYNEQFF
TRBD2 | TRBJ2-2 | TRBV19 | . | TGTGCCAGTAGTATAGCCACTAGCGGGCCCCACACCGGGGAGCTGTTTTTT | CASSIATSGPHTGELFF
. | TRBJ1-2 | TRBV7-2 | . | TGTGCCAGCAGCTTAGTCGGGGTGGGAGGCTATGGCTACACCTTC | CASSLVGVGGYGYTF